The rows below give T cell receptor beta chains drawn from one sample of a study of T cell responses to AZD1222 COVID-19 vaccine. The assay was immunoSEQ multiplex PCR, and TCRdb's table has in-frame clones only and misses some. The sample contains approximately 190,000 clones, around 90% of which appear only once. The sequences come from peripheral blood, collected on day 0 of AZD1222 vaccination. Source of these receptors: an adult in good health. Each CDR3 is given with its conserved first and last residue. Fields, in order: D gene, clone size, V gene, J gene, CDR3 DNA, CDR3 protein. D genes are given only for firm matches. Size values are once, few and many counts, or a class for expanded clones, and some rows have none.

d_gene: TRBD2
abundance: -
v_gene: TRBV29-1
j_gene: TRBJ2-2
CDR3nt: TGCAGCGTAGCGGGAGGCCCGAACACCGGGGAGCTGTTTTTT
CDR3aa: CSVAGGPNTGELFF

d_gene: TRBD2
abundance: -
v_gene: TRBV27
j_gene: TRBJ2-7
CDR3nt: TGTGCCAGCGGAATAGCGGGGGGGCCGGGCGAGCAGTACTTC
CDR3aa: CASGIAGGPGEQYF

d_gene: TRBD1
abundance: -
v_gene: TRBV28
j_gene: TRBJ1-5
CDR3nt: TGTGCCAGCAGTTTAGTGGCAGGGGGCAGGGGTCAGCCCCAGCATTTT
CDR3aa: CASSLVAGGRGQPQHF

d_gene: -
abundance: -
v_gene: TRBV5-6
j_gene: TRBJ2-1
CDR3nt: TGTGCCAGCAGCTTGGTCGGCAGGCACAATGAGCAGTTCTTC
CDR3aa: CASSLVGRHNEQFF

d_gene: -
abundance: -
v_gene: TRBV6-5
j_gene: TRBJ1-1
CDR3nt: TGTGCCAGCCGCGGCCTTTTGGGGACTGAAGCTTTCTTT
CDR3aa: CASRGLLGTEAFF

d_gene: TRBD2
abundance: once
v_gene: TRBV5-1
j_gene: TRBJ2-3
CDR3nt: TGCGCCAGCAGCTCGTCTAGCGGGGGTCCGCGGGGCACAGATACGCAGTATTTT
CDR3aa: CASSSSSGGPRGTDTQYF

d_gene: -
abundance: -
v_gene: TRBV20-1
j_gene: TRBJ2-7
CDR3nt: TGCAGTGCTAGTAGCCCGGGATCTGGCGGACGCTCCTACGAGCAGTACTTC
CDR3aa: CSASSPGSGGRSYEQYF

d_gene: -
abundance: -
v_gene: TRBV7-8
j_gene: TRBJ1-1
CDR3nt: TGTGCCAGCAGAAAGTATAGGACGGCGAGTGCGAACACTGAAGCTTTCTTT
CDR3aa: CASRKYRTASANTEAFF

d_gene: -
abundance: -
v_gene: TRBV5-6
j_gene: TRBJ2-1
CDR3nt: TGTGCCAGCAGCTTGGACGCAGGGATCTCCTACAATGAGCAGTTCTTC
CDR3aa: CASSLDAGISYNEQFF

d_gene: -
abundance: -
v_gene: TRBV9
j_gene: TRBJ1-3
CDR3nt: TGTGCCAGCAGCGGGACCGACTCTGGAAACACCATATATTTT
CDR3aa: CASSGTDSGNTIYF

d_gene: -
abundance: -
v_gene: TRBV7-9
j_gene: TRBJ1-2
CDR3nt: TGTGCCAGCAGCTTAGCGGGGGCAGGCAGCTATGGCTACACCTTC
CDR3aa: CASSLAGAGSYGYTF

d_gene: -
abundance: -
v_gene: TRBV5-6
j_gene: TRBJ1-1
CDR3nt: TGTGCCAACAGCTTTGTGGCAACGCCGATCGAAGCTTTCTTT
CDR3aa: CANSFVATPIEAFF

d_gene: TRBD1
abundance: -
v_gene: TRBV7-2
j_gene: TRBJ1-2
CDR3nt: TGTGCCAGCAGCCCCTTGAGAGGGGGCGATGGCTACACCTTC
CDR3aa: CASSPLRGGDGYTF

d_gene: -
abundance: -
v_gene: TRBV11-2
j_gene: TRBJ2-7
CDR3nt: TGTGCCAGCAGCTTAACCTCGGGGCAGCAGCGGGAGCAGTACTTC
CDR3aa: CASSLTSGQQREQYF

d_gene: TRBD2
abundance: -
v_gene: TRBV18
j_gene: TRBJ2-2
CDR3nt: TGTGCCAGCTCACCACGAGCGGGGGGTGACACCGGGGAGCTGTTTTTT
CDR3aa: CASSPRAGGDTGELFF

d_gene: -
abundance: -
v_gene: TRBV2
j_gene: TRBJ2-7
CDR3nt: TGTGCCAGCAGTGAAGGTCCGGGTTCGGGCTACGAGCAGTACTTC
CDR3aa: CASSEGPGSGYEQYF

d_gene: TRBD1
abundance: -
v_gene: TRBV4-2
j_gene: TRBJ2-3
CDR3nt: TGTGCCAGCAGCCAAGATGAGGGGACAGGAGGGGCAGATACGCAGTATTTT
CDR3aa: CASSQDEGTGGADTQYF

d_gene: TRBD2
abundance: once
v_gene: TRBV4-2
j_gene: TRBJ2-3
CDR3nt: TGTGCCAGCAGCCAACTCGATCCGGGACTAGTGAACACAGATACGCAGTATTTT
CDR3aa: CASSQLDPGLVNTDTQYF

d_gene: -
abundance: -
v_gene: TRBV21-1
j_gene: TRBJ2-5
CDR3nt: TGTGCCAGCAGCAATGCAACCGAAAAAGAGACCCAGTACTTC
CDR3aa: CASSNATEKETQYF

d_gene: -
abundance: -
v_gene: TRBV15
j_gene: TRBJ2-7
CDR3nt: TGTGCCACCAGCAGAGTTGGCAGCTCCTACGAGCAGTACTTC
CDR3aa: CATSRVGSSYEQYF

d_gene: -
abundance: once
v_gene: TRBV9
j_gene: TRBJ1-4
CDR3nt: TGTGCCAGCAGCGCCCAAGGGGCCGGGGATGAAAAACTGTTTTTT
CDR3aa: CASSAQGAGDEKLFF

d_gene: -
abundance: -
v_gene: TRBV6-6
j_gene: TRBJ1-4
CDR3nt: TGTGCCAGCATCCATCCCACAGGGAGTGAAAAACTGTTTTTT
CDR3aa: CASIHPTGSEKLFF

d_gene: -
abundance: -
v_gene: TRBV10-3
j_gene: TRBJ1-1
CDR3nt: TGTGCCATCAGTGACCTAGGGACGGCGAACACTGAAGCTTTCTTT
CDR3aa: CAISDLGTANTEAFF

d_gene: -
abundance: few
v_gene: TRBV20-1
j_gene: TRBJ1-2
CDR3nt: TGCAGTGCTAGTAGCAGGGTGGGAATCTATGGCTACACCTTC
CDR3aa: CSASSRVGIYGYTF

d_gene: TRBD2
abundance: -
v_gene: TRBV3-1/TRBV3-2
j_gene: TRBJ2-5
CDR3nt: TGTGCCAGCAGCGGGACTAGCGGAGAAAAAGAGACCCAGTACTTC
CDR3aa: CASSGTSGEKETQYF

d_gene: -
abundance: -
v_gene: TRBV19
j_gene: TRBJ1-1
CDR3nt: TGTGCCAGTAAGGCCCGGGGGCGGATGATGAACACTGAAGCTTTCTTT
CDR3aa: CASKARGRMMNTEAFF

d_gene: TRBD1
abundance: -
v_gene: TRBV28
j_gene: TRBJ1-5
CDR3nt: TGTGCCAGCAGTCGGGACAGGGGTGGGGGTCAGCCCCAGCATTTT
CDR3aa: CASSRDRGGGQPQHF

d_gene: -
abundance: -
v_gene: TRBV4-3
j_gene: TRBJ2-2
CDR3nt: TGCGCCAGCAGCCAGATGGGGAACAGGGAAGGACGGAGGGAGCTGTTTTTT
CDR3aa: CASSQMGNREGRRELFF

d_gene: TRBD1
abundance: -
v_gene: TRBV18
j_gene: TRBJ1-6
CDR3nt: TGTGCCAGCTCGGCCGGGACAGGGTATTCACCCCTCCACTTT
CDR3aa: CASSAGTGYSPLHF

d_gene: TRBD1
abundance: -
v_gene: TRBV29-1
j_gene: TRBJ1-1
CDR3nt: TGCAGCGCTGGGACAGGGAACACTGAAGCTTTCTTT
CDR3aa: CSAGTGNTEAFF

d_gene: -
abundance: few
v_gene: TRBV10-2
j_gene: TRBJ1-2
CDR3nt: TGCGCCAGCAGTGAGTTGGACGGGAGTTTACAGGGCTACACCTTC
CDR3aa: CASSELDGSLQGYTF

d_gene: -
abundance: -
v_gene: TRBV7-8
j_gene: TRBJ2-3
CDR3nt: TGTGCCAGCAGCAAAGGGGGAAACACAGATACGCAGTATTTT
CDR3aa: CASSKGGNTDTQYF

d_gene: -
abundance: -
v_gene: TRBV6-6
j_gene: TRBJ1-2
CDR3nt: TGTGCCAGCAGTTTAGGGGGTTGGGATGGCTACACCTTC
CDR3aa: CASSLGGWDGYTF

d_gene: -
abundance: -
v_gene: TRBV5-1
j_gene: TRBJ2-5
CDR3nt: TGCGCCAGCAGTGTTGTGTTGAAAGAGACCCAGTACTTC
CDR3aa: CASSVVLKETQYF

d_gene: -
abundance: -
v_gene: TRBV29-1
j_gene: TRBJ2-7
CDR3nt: TGCAGCGTTGAAGTTGCGTGGCAGTACAACTACGAGCAGTACTTC
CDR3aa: CSVEVAWQYNYEQYF

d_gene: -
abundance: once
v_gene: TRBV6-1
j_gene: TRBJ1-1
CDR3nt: TGTGCCAGCAGTGATGGGGGGCAGGGGAAAGCTTTCTTT
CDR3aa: CASSDGGQGKAFF

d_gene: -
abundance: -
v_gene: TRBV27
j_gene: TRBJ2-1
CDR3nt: TGTGCCAGCAGTTTAACAGGGAGCCCCTACAATGAGCAGTTCTTC
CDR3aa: CASSLTGSPYNEQFF

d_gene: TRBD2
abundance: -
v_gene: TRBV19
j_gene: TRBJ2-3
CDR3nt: TGTGCCAGTAGTACACTAGCGCGAGGGGCAGATACGCAGTATTTT
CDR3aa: CASSTLARGADTQYF

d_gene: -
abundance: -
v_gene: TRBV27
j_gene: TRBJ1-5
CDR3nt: TGTGCCAGCAGTTTGGGCCGGTACCAGCCCCAGCATTTT
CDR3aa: CASSLGRYQPQHF

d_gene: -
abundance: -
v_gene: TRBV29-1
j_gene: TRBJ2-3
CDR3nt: TGCAGCGTTGGGCGACTAGTTGGGGAGGCGGATACGCAGTATTTT
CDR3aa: CSVGRLVGEADTQYF

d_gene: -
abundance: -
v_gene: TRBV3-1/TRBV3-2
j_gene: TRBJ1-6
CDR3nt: TGTGCCAGCAGCCAGGCGAGCTATAATTCACCCCTCCACTTT
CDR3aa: CASSQASYNSPLHF

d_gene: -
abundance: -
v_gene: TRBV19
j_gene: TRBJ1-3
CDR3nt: TGTGCCAGTAGTCTCCGGTCAGGGGACACCATATATTTT
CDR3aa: CASSLRSGDTIYF

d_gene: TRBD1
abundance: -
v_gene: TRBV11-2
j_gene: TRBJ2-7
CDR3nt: TGTGCCAGCAGCTTCCAGGGGGCGACGGGTTTCTACGAGCAGTACTTC
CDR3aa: CASSFQGATGFYEQYF

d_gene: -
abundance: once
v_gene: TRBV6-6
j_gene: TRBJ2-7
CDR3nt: TGTGCCAGCAGTTTGACAGACGTCTCCTACGAGCAGTACTTC
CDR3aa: CASSLTDVSYEQYF

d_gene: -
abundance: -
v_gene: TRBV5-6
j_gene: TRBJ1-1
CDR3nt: TGTGCCAGCAGCACCCCCGGGGTAACTGCTGAAGCTTTCTTT
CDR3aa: CASSTPGVTAEAFF

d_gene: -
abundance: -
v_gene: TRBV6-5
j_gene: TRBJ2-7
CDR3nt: TGTGCCAGCAGTCCGGGAATCTCCTACGAGCAGTACTTC
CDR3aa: CASSPGISYEQYF

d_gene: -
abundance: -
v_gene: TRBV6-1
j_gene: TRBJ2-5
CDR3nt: TGTGCCAGCAGTGAGGGTTCTCAAGAGACCCAGTACTTC
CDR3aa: CASSEGSQETQYF

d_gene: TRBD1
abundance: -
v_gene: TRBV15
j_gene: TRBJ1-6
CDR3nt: TGTGCCACCAGCAGAGAGAACAGGGGTGGCTCACCCCTCCACTTT
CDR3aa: CATSRENRGGSPLHF

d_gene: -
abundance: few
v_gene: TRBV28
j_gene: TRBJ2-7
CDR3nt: TGTGCCAGCAGTCTCGCGACGGGGGCCTACGAGCAGTACTTC
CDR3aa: CASSLATGAYEQYF

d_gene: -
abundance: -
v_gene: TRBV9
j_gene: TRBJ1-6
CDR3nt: TGTGCCAGCAGCGATGCCGGGGCGCTGGGCTCACCCCTCCACTTT
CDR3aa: CASSDAGALGSPLHF